The TCR beta chain described here comes from a study of T cell changes during pregnancy in multiple sclerosis. The CDR3 runs 16 residues. Per germline, CDR1 SGHTA and CDR2 FQGNSA. V lost 2 bases and J lost 1, with 14 bases in between. Produced via immunoSEQ multiplex PCR; TCRdb's table is partial and in-frame only. The sample records tens of thousands of clones, roughly 90% being singletons. This chain connects TRBV7-2 to TRBJ2-5, with D possibly matching TRBD1 (5 bases). The material was CD8+ T cells from peripheral blood mononuclear cells, obtained in the third trimester of pregnancy. The receptor was isolated from a female donor with multiple sclerosis, enrolled in a pregnancy study. CDR3 residues: CASSLMPTAFQETQYF. The CDR3 nucleotides are TGTGCCAGCAGCTTAATGCCGACAGCATTCCAAGAGACCCAGTACTTC.